This TCR beta chain came from a study of T cells in Graves' hyperthyroidism and ophthalmopathy. Whole-study findings and limits: Most expanded thyroid clonotypes above 0.001 recurred in blood.

The investigators amplified TCR beta CDR3 regions from RNA transcripts. Initially, a first-round RT-PCR of the TCR CDR3 employed the HTBI primer set. TCRdb reanalysed the multiplex PCR reads using MiXCR and keeps one entry per CDR3 protein. Here the sample spans approximately 600,000 distinct CDR3 sequences, roughly 15% being singletons. V lost 2 bases and J lost 6, with 14 bases in between. This CDR3 comprises 15 residues. Germline CDR1 reads MDHEN; CDR2 reads SYDVKM. This clonotype was counted ten times or more. Its specificity is not known. Orbital computed tomography, thyroid ultrasound, serum thyroxine and TRAb, and clinical symptoms together informed the diagnoses.

Sequencing was performed on blood. This chain uses TRBV28 with TRBJ2-4; D perhaps matches TRBD1 (5 bases). The origin of this receptor is a woman between 35 and 50 years old with Graves' ophthalmopathy. CDR3 nucleotides: TGTGCCAGCAGTTTAGGTCTAGGGGCGGCAAACATTCAGTACTTC. Residues: CASSLGLGAANIQYF.